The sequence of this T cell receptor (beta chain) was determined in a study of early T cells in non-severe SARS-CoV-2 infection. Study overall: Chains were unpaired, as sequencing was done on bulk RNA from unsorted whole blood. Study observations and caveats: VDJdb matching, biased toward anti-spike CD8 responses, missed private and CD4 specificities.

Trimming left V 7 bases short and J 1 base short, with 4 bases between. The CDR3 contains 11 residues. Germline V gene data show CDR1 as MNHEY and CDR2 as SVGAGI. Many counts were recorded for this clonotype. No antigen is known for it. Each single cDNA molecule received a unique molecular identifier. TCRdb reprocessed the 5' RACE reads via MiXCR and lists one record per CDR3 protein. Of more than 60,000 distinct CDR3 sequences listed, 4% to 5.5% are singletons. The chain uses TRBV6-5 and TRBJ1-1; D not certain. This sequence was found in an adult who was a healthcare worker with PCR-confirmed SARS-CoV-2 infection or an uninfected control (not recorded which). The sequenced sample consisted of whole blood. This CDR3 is CASKRNTEAFF. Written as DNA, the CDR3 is TGTGCCAGCAAAAGGAACACTGAAGCTTTCTTT.